Sequencing of this T cell receptor (beta chain) was carried out in a study of OX40 agonist ivuxolimab in advanced cancers. Profiling relied on immunoSEQ multiplex PCR, and the TCRdb table lists in-frame clones only, not all of them. The table shows some 48,000 clones, with around 90% occurring only once. This CDR3 region has 14 residues. Trimming stripped 10 bases from V and 4 bases from J, with 18 bases between. Germline values: CDR1 SNHLY, CDR2 FYNNEI. The sequenced sample was CD4+ or CD8+ T cells sorted from blood, obtained in a trial of the OX40 agonist ivuxolimab. The sequence was collected from an adult with an advanced solid tumor such as melanoma, head and neck, liver or kidney cancer. The V and J genes are TRBV2 and TRBJ2-3; D uncertain. The CDR3 reads CATSRAPGADTQYF. Written as DNA, the CDR3 is TGTGCCACCTCCCGGGCCCCTGGGGCAGATACGCAGTATTTT.